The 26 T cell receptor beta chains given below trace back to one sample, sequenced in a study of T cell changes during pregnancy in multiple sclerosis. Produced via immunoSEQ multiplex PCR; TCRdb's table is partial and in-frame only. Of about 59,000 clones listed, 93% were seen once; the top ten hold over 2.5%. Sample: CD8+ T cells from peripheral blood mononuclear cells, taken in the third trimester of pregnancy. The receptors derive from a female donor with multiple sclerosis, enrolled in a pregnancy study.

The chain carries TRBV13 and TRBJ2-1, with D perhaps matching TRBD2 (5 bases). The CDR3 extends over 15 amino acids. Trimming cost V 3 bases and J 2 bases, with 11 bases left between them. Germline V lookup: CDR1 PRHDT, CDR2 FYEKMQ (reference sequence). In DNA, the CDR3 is TGTGCCAGCAGCTTTTTTACTAGGACCTACAATGAGCAGTTCTTC. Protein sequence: CASSFFTRTYNEQFF.

The CDR3 DNA reads TGTGCCAGCAGACACCCGACAGGGAACACTGAAGCTTTCTTT. It codes for CASRHPTGNTEAFF. This sequence joins TRBV13 and TRBJ1-1, with D perhaps matching TRBD1 (6 bases). V was shortened by 6 bases and J by 1 base, with 12 bases between the two germline ends. Germline V lookup: CDR1 PRHDT, CDR2 FYEKMQ (reference sequence). This CDR3 spans 14 amino acids.

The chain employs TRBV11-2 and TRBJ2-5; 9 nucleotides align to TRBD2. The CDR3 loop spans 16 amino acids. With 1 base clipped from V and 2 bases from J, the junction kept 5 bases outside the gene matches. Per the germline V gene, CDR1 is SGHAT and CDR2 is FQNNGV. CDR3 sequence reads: CASSLVGGRVQETQYF. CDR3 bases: TGTGCCAGCAGCTTAGTAGGCGGGAGGGTTCAAGAGACCCAGTACTTC.

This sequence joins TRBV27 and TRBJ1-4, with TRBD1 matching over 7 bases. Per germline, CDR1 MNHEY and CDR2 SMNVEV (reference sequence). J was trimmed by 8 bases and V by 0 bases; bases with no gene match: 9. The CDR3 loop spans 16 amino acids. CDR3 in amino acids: CASSLSLGQEREKLFF. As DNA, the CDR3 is TGTGCCAGCAGTTTATCGTTAGGACAGGAAAGGGAAAAACTGTTTTTT. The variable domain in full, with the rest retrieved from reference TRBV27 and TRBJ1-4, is EAQVTQNPRYLITVTGKKLTVTCSQNMNHEYMSWYRQDPGLGLRQIYYSMNVEVTDKGDVPEGYKVSRKEKRNFPLILESPSPNQTSLYFCASSLSLGQEREKLFFGSGTQLSVL.

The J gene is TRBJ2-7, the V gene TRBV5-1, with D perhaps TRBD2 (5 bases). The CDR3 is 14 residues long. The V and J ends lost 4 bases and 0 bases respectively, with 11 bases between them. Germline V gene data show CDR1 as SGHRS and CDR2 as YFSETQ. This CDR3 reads CASSRLGLSYEQYF. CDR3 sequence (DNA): TGCGCCAGCAGCAGACTCGGACTCTCCTACGAGCAGTACTTC.

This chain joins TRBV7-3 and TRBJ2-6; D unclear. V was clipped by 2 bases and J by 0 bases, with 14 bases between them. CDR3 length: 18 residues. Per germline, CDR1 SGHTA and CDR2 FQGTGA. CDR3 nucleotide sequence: TGTGCCAGCAGCTTAGTGGTGAAGATGAGCTCTGGGGCCAACGTCCTGACTTTC. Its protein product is CASSLVVKMSSGANVLTF.

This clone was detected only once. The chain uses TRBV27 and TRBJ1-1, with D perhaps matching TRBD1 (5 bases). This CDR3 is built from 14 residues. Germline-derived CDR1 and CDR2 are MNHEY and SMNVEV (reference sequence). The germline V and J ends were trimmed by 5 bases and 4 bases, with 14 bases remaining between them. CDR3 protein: CASSPGGGGTEAFF. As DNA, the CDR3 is TGTGCCAGCAGTCCAGGTGGGGGAGGCACTGAAGCTTTCTTT.

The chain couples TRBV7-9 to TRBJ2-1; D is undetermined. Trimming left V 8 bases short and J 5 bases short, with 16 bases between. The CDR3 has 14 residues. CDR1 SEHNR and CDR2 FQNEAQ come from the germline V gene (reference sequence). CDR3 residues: CASPPEASDNEQFF. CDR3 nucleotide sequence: TGTGCCAGCCCGCCCGAGGCGTCTGACAATGAGCAGTTCTTC.

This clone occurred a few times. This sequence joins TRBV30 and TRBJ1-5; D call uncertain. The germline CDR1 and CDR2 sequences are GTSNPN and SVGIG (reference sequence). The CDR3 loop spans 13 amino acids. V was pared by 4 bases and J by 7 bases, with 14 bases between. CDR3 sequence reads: CAWNEVGGQPQHF. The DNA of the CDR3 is TGTGCCTGGAATGAGGTGGGTGGCCAGCCCCAGCATTTT.

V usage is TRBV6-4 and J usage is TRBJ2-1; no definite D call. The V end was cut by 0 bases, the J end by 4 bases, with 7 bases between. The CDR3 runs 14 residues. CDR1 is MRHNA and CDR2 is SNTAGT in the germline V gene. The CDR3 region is CASSDSTGYNEQFF. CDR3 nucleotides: TGTGCCAGCAGTGACTCGACCGGGTACAATGAGCAGTTCTTC.

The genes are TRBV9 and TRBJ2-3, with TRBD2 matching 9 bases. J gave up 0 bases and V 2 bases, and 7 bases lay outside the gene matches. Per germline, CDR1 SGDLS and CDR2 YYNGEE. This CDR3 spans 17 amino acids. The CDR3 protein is CASSVHKAGGSTDTQYF. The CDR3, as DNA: TGTGCCAGCAGCGTCCATAAAGCGGGAGGCAGCACAGATACGCAGTATTTT. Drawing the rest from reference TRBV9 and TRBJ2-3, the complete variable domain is DSGVTQTPKHLITATGQRVTLRCSPRSGDLSVYWYQQSLDQGLQFLIQYYNGEERAKGNILERFSAQQFPDLHSELNLSSLELGDSALYFCASSVHKAGGSTDTQYFGPGTRLTVL.

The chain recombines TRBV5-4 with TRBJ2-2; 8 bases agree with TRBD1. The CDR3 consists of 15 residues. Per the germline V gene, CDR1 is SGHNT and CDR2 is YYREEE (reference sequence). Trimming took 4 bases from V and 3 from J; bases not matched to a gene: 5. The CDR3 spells CASSVTGADTGELFF. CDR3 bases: TGTGCCAGCAGCGTGACAGGGGCGGACACCGGGGAGCTGTTTTTT.

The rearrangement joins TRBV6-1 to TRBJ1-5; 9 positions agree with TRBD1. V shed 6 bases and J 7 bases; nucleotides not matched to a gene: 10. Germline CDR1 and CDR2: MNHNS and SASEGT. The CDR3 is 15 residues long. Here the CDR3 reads CASREQGARQQPQHF. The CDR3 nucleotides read TGTGCCAGCAGGGAACAGGGGGCGAGGCAGCAGCCCCAGCATTTT.

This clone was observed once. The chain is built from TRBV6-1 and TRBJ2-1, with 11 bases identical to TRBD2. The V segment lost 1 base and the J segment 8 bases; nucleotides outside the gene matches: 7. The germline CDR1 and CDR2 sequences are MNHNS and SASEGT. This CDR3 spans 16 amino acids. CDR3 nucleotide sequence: TGTGCCAGCAGTGAAGATCTACTAGCGGGGGTGGATGAGCAGTTCTTC. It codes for CASSEDLLAGVDEQFF.

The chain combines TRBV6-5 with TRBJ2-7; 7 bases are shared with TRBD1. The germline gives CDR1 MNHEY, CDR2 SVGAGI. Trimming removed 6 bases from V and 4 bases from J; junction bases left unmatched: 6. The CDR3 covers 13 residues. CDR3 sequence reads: CASSSGTVYEQYF. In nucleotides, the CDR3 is TGTGCCAGCAGCTCCGGGACAGTTTACGAGCAGTACTTC.

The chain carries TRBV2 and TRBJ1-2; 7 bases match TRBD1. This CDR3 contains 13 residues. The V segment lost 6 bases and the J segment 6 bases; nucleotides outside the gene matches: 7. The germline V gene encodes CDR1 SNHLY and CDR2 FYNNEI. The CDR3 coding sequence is TGTGCCAGCAGCAAGACAGGGTTCAATGGCTACACCTTC. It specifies CASSKTGFNGYTF.

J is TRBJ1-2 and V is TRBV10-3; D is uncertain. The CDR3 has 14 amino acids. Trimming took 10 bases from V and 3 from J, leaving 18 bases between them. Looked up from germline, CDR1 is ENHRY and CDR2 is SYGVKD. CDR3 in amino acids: CATSRRVRDYGYTF. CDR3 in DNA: TGTGCCACTTCACGGAGGGTCAGAGACTATGGCTACACCTTC.

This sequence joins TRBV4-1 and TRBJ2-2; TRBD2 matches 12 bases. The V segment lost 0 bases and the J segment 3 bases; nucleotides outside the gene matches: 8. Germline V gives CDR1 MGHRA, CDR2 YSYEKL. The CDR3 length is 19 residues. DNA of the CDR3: TGCGCCAGCAGCCAAGAAGCGCTAGCGGGAGGGCTAGACACCGGGGAGCTGTTTTTT. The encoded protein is CASSQEALAGGLDTGELFF.

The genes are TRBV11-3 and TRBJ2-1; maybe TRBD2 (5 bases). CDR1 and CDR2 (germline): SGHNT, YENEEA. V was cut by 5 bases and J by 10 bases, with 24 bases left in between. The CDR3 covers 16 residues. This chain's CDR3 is CASSGGGSPAGSEQFF. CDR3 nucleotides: TGTGCCAGCAGCGGAGGAGGTAGCCCGGCCGGTTCGGAGCAGTTCTTC.

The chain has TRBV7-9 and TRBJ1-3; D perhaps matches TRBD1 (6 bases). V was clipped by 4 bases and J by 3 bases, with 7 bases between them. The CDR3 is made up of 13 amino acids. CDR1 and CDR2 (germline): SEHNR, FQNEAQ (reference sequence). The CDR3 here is CASSSGDGNTIYF. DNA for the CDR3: TGTGCCAGCAGCTCAGGGGATGGAAACACCATATATTTT. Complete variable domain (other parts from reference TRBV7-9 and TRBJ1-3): DTGVSQNPRHKITKRGQNVTFRCDPISEHNRLYWYRQTLGQGPEFLTYFQNEAQLEKSRLLSDRFSAERPKGSFSTLEIQRTEQGDSAMYLCASSSGDGNTIYFGEGSWLTVV.

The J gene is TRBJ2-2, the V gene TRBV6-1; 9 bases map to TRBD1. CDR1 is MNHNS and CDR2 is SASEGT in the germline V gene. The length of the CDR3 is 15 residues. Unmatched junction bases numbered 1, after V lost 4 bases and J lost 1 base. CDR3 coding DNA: TGTGCCAGCAGTGGGGGACAGGGGAACACCGGGGAGCTGTTTTTT. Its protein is CASSGGQGNTGELFF.

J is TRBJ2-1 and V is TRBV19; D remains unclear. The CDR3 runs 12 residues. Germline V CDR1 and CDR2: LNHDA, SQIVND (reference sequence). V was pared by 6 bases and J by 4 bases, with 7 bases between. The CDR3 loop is CASSLSYNEQFF. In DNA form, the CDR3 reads TGTGCCAGTAGCCTTAGTTACAATGAGCAGTTCTTC.

CDR3 sequence reads: CATSRGSDEQFF. In DNA form, the CDR3 reads TGTGCCACCAGCAGAGGGTCAGATGAGCAGTTCTTC. The gene calls are TRBV15 and TRBJ2-1, with D uncertain. This CDR3 comprises 12 residues. The V end lost 1 base, the J end lost 8 bases, and 6 bases lay between the germline ends. The germline V gene has CDR1 LNHNV and CDR2 YYDKDF (reference sequence).

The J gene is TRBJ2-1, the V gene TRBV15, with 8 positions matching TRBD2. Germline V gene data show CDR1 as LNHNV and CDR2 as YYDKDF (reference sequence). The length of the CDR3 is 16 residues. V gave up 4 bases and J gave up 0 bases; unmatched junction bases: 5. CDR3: CATSITGTSSYNEQFF. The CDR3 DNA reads TGTGCCACCAGCATAACCGGGACTAGCTCCTACAATGAGCAGTTCTTC.

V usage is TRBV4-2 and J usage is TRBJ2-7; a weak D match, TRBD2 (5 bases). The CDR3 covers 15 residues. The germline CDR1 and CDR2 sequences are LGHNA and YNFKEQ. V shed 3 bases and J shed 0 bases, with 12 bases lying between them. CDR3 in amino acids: CASSQLEGSSYEQYF. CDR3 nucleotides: TGTGCCAGCAGCCAGCTCGAGGGAAGCTCCTACGAGCAGTACTTC.

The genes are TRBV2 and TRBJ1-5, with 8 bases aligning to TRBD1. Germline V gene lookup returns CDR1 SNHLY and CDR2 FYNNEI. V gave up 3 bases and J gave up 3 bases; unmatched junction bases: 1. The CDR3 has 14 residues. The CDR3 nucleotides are TGTGCCAGCAGTGACAGGGGGCTCAATCAGCCCCAGCATTTT. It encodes CASSDRGLNQPQHF.